This T cell receptor (beta chain) was profiled in a study of T cells in localized non-small cell lung cancer. Study results and limitations: Adjacent lung had a median 57 of the 100 largest tumor clones.

This CDR3 is 15 amino acids long. V lost 0 bases to trimming and J lost 3 bases, with 12 bases between them. CDR1 is SGHNT, CDR2 YYREEE, per germline (reference sequence). Some clones are missing from TCRdb's copy, which holds only in-frame ones; the method was immunoSEQ multiplex PCR. The sample yields roughly 30,000 clones, 91% seen once. For this clone: Its specificity is not known.

This rearrangement joins TRBV5-4 to TRBJ1-2, with a tentative D call TRBD1 (5 bases). The sample consisted of peripheral blood, taken before any cancer treatment. This receptor was identified in a female donor of 60 years or more with stage I lung adenocarcinoma. CDR3 sequence reads: CASSLDPGSYYGYTF. CDR3 nucleotide sequence: TGTGCCAGCAGCTTGGATCCAGGGTCGTACTATGGCTACACCTTC.